This T cell receptor (beta chain) is drawn from a study of post-analysis software for immune sequencing data. Tagging with unique molecular identifiers was a feature of the TCR beta cDNA libraries. TCRdb re-analysed the PCR reads in MiXCR, keeping a single row per CDR3 protein. Of about 500,000 distinct CDR3 sequences listed, around 40% are singletons. Study-level results: Comparison with controls showed significantly lower normalized Chao1 diversity in multiple sclerosis patients. Four or five TRBV segments occurring more often in patients than controls included TRBV5-6, TRBV5-1 and TRBV20-1.

This clonotype turned up a few times. Its target is not known. Germline V gives CDR1 LGHDT, CDR2 YNNKEL (reference sequence). Trimming stripped 1 base from V and 5 bases from J, with 11 bases between. The CDR3 is 14 amino acids. The gene calls are TRBV3-1 and TRBJ2-5, with unresolved D. This receptor was taken from a girl aged 5 to 17 with multiple sclerosis. Specimen: blood. The CDR3 sequence is CASSQVQIRETQYF. DNA of the CDR3: TGTGCCAGCAGCCAAGTTCAGATAAGGGAGACCCAGTACTTC.